One and the same sample provided the 18 T cell receptor beta chains below, sequenced in a study of blood T cell repertoires in COVID-19. Assay used: immunoSEQ multiplex PCR; TCRdb lists only in-frame clones, some missing. The sample lists about 180,000 clones; over 70% were seen once. Sample: PBMCs or T cells enriched from blood (not recorded which). All receptors come from a man in his 60s who had been exposed to COVID-19.

This chain links TRBV7-9 with TRBJ2-1, with a weak D call TRBD2 (5 bases). Trimming cost V 5 bases and J 7 bases, with 15 bases left between them. Germline values: CDR1 SEHNR, CDR2 FQNEAQ (reference sequence). The CDR3 runs to 14 residues. CDR3 residues: CASSAELASNEQFF. CDR3 bases: TGTGCCAGCAGCGCCGAGCTAGCTAGTAATGAGCAGTTCTTC.

The chain has TRBV24-1 and TRBJ2-5, with TRBD1 matching over 9 bases. Germline trimming cut 7 bases from V and 4 bases from J; bases unmatched to any gene: 9. This CDR3 region has 15 residues. In germline, CDR1 is KGHDR, CDR2 SFDVKD. CDR3 residues: CATSQRDRVSETQYF. As DNA, the CDR3 is TGTGCCACCAGCCAGCGGGACAGGGTTTCAGAGACCCAGTACTTC.

The J gene is TRBJ2-7, the V gene TRBV19, with TRBD1 identical over 7 bases. Trimming took 8 bases from V and 2 from J; bases not matched to a gene: 6. This CDR3 is 13 amino acids long. Germline values: CDR1 LNHDA, CDR2 SQIVND (reference sequence). The CDR3 bases are TGTGCCAGTGCCGGGACAGTGACCTACGAGCAGTACTTC. Amino acid sequence: CASAGTVTYEQYF. Complete variable domain (other parts from reference TRBV19 and TRBJ2-7): DGGITQSPKYLFRKEGQNVTLSCEQNLNHDAMYWYRQDPGQGLRLIYYSQIVNDFQKGDIAEGYSVSREKKESFPLTVTSAQKNPTAFYLCASAGTVTYEQYFGPGTRLTVT.

The V gene is TRBV15, the J gene TRBJ2-7; 7 nucleotides align to TRBD2. Germline trimming cut 0 bases from V and 3 bases from J; bases unmatched to any gene: 5. Germline V CDR1 and CDR2: LNHNV, YYDKDF (reference sequence). The CDR3 contains 15 residues. The DNA of the CDR3 is TGTGCCACCAGCAGAGACCCGAGCGGGAACTACGAGCAGTACTTC. Its protein is CATSRDPSGNYEQYF.

The chain has TRBV19 and TRBJ2-1; maybe TRBD1 (6 bases). Germline V gene data show CDR1 as LNHDA and CDR2 as SQIVND (reference sequence). The germline V and J ends were trimmed by 3 bases and 0 bases, with 21 bases remaining between them. This CDR3 is built from 19 residues. The CDR3 nucleotides read TGTGCCAGTAGTATGGGTGTAGTGGGCAGGGGAAGCTCCTACAATGAGCAGTTCTTC. Its translation: CASSMGVVGRGSSYNEQFF.

This chain connects TRBV19 to TRBJ1-2; D unclear. Between the trimmed V and J ends, which lost 7 bases and 4 bases, there was a span of 13 bases. Germline CDR1 is LNHDA and CDR2 is SQIVND (reference sequence). The CDR3 is made up of 13 amino acids. Here the CDR3 reads CASTLTTLYGYTF. As DNA, the CDR3 is TGTGCCAGTACCTTGACAACTCTCTATGGCTACACCTTC.

This clone has just one count. The genes are TRBV6-4 and TRBJ2-6; D perhaps matches TRBD1 (5 bases). The germline V gene has CDR1 MRHNA and CDR2 SNTAGT. Trimming removed 2 bases from V and 0 bases from J, with 5 bases in between. The CDR3 contains 15 residues. The CDR3 coding sequence is TGTGCCAGCAGTGACGGACACTCTGGGGCCAACGTCCTGACTTTC. Protein product: CASSDGHSGANVLTF.

The gene calls are TRBV19 and TRBJ1-2; no firm D call. The V and J ends lost 1 base and 7 bases respectively, with 4 bases between them. Germline V CDR1 and CDR2: LNHDA, SQIVND (reference sequence). The CDR3 consists of 11 residues. CDR3 residues: CASSIAGGYTF. CDR3 nucleotide sequence: TGTGCCAGTAGTATAGCGGGTGGCTACACCTTC.

This chain joins TRBV6-5 and TRBJ1-6; TRBD1 aligns across 8 bases. The CDR3 extends over 15 amino acids. Germline loops: CDR1 MNHEY, CDR2 SVGAGI. Germline trimming cut 6 bases from V and 10 bases from J; bases unmatched to any gene: 11. CDR3 protein: CASRLTGGVRSPLHF. DNA of the CDR3: TGTGCCAGCAGACTAACAGGGGGAGTTCGGTCACCCCTCCACTTT.

By proportion, this clone is medium-sized. J is TRBJ2-7 and V is TRBV5-1, with D possibly matching TRBD2 (6 bases). The CDR3 totals 12 residues. V was pared by 6 bases and J by 7 bases, with 14 bases between. Per germline, CDR1 SGHRS and CDR2 YFSETQ. As DNA, the CDR3 is TGCGCCAGCACCCCCATCGGGGGAGAGCAGTACTTC. Translating gives CASTPIGGEQYF. Supplemented by reference TRBV5-1 and TRBJ2-7, the full variable domain reads KAGVTQTPRYLIKTRGQQVTLSCSPISGHRSVSWYQQTPGQGLQFLFEYFSETQRNKGNFPGRFSGRQFSNSRSEMNVSTLELGDSALYLCASTPIGGEQYFGPGTRLTVT.

The chain is built from TRBV23-1 and TRBJ2-7; perhaps TRBD1 as D (5 bases). TRBV23-1 belongs to the ORF category, with a function that is uncertain. The CDR3 extends over 11 amino acids. Trimming removed 2 bases at V and 11 bases at J, with 10 bases between. The CDR3 sequence is CASSQRGTKYF. The CDR3 DNA reads TGCGCCAGCAGTCAAAGGGGAACCAAGTACTTC.

CDR3 nucleotide sequence: TGTGCCAGCGGCGGACAGTTTCCCAACGAGCAGTACTTC. This gives the protein CASGGQFPNEQYF. The V gene is TRBV28, the J gene TRBJ2-7, with TRBD1 as a possible D gene (6 bases). CDR3 size: 13 residues. Deletions cut 8 bases from V and 5 bases from J, with 16 bases between. Germline lookup yields CDR1 MDHEN and CDR2 SYDVKM.

This chain joins TRBV7-9 and TRBJ2-2; 9 positions match TRBD1. With V trimmed by 5 bases and J by 5 bases, 9 bases remained unmatched. The CDR3 contains 16 residues. Germline V CDR1 and CDR2: SEHNR, FQNEAQ (reference sequence). CDR3 coding DNA: TGTGCCAGCAGCAGTGCCGGGACAGGGTCGACCGGGGAGCTGTTTTTT. Encoded protein: CASSSAGTGSTGELFF.

This rearrangement joins TRBV11-2 to TRBJ1-5, with 10 bases matching TRBD1. The CDR3 spans 15 residues. CDR1 and CDR2 (germline): SGHAT, FQNNGV. Unmatched junction bases numbered 8, after V lost 5 bases and J lost 7 bases. For the CDR3, the DNA is TGTGCCAGCAGCCCGGACAGGGGGATGGGACAGCCCCAGCATTTT. This codes for CASSPDRGMGQPQHF.

The gene calls are TRBV27 and TRBJ2-6; no clear D gene. Germline V gives CDR1 MNHEY, CDR2 SMNVEV (reference sequence). This CDR3 is built from 16 residues. The V and J ends lost 7 bases and 0 bases respectively, with 13 bases between them. CDR3 amino acids: CASKSTPPSGANVLTF. The CDR3 DNA reads TGTGCCAGCAAATCGACTCCACCCTCTGGGGCCAACGTCCTGACTTTC.

This rearrangement joins TRBV5-1 to TRBJ2-2; 7 bases are a match to TRBD2. Germline V CDR1 and CDR2: SGHRS, YFSETQ. With V trimmed by 2 bases and J by 1 base, 8 bases remained unmatched. CDR3 size: 17 residues. This CDR3 reads CASSFFPLARNTGELFF. The CDR3 DNA is TGCGCCAGCAGCTTCTTCCCACTAGCGCGGAACACCGGGGAGCTGTTTTTT.

This rearrangement joins TRBV7-9 to TRBJ1-2; D gene uncertain. Germline V gene sequence: CDR1 SEHNR, CDR2 FQNEAQ (reference sequence). The CDR3 covers 15 residues. Deletions cut 3 bases from V and 5 bases from J, with 16 bases between. The CDR3 nucleotides are TGTGCCAGCAGCTTTAGCAGAGCTTACGGGTATGGCTACACCTTC. Translation gives CASSFSRAYGYGYTF.

The rearrangement links TRBV7-2 to TRBJ2-5, with D perhaps matching TRBD1 (5 bases). CDR1 is SGHTA, CDR2 FQGNSA, per germline. Trimming took off 5 bases at V and 4 bases at J, with 23 bases between the two ends. The CDR3 is 17 residues long. The CDR3 sequence is CASSLRRGASYPETQYF. The CDR3 nucleotides are TGTGCCAGCAGCCTACGCCGTGGGGCCAGTTATCCAGAGACCCAGTACTTC.